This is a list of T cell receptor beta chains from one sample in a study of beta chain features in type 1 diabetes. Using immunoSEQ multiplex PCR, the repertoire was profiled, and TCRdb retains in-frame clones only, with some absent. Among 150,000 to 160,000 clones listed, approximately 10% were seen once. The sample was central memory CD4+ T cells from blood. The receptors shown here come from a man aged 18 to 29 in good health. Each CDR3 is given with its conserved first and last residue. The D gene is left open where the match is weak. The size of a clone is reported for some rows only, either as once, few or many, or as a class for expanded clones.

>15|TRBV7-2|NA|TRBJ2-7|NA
CASSLSLGMAYEQYF
TGTGCCAGCAGCTTATCTTTAGGGATGGCCTACGAGCAGTACTTC
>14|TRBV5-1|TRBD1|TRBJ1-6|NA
CASSLDRVNSPLHF
TGCGCCAGCAGCCTTGACAGGGTAAATTCACCCCTCCACTTT
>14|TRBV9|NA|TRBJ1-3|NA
CASSGLSSGNTIYF
TGTGCCAGCAGCGGATTGTCCTCTGGAAACACCATATATTTT
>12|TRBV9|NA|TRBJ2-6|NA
CASSGGANVLTF
TGTGCCAGCAGCGGTGGGGCCAACGTCCTGACTTTC
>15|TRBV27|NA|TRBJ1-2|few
CASSASRKLINGYTF
TGTGCCAGCAGCGCCTCCAGGAAATTGATCAATGGCTACACCTTC
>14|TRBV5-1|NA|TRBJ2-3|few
CASRFRAGTDTQYF
TGCGCCAGCAGGTTTAGGGCGGGAACGGATACGCAGTATTTT
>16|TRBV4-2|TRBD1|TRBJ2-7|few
CASSHGGTGGRYEQYF
TGTGCCAGCAGCCATGGAGGGACAGGGGGGAGATACGAGCAGTACTTC
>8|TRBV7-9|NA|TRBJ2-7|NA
CASTLQYF
TGTGCCAGCACACTGCAGTACTTC
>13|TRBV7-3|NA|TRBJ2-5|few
CASSLGQKETQYF
TGTGCCAGCAGCTTAGGACAGAAAGAGACCCAGTACTTC
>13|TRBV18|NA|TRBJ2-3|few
CASSYGSTDTQYF
TGTGCCAGCTCATACGGTAGCACAGATACGCAGTATTTT
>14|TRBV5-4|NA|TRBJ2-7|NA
CASSNNRGGYEQYF
TGTGCCAGCAGCAACAACAGGGGAGGCTACGAGCAGTACTTC
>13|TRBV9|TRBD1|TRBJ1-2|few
CASSVTGAGGYTF
TGTGCCAGCAGCGTCACAGGGGCGGGCGGCTACACCTTC
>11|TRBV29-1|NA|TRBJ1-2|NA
CSVAQGDGYTF
TGCAGCGTTGCCCAGGGAGATGGCTACACCTTC
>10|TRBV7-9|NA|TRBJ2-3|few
CATRRDTQYF
TGTGCTACGAGGAGAGATACGCAGTATTTT
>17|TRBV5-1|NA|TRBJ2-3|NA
CASSSLAGGGLTDTQYF
TGCGCCAGCAGCTCCTTGGCCGGGGGCGGGCTCACAGATACGCAGTATTTT
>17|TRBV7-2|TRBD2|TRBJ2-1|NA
CASSQKRLADNYNEQFF
TGTGCCAGCAGCCAGAAGCGACTAGCGGATAACTACAATGAGCAGTTCTTC
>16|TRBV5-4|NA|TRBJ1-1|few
CASSFYLGVKDTEAFF
TGTGCCAGCAGCTTTTATCTGGGGGTTAAGGACACTGAAGCTTTCTTT
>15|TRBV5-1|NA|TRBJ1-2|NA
CASSLGTQRHNGYTF
TGCGCCAGCAGCTTGGGTACCCAAAGACACAATGGCTACACCTTC
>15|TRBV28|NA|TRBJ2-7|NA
CASGEVTGNRDEQYF
TGTGCCAGCGGCGAGGTCACAGGGAATCGGGACGAGCAGTACTTC
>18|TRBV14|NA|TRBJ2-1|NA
CASSQEGWGPSSYNEQFF
TGTGCCAGCAGCCAAGAAGGGTGGGGCCCGAGCTCCTACAATGAGCAGTTCTTC
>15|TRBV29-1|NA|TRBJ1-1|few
CSVRSNGIRNTEAFF
TGCAGCGTCAGAAGCAACGGAATCCGGAACACTGAAGCTTTCTTT
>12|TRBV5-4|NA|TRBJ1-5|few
CASSRGDQPQHF
TGTGCCAGCAGCCGGGGGGATCAGCCCCAGCATTTT
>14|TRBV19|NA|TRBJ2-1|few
CASSDARWDNEQFF
TGTGCCAGTAGCGACGCCCGGTGGGACAATGAGCAGTTCTTC
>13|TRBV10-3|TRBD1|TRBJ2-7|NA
CAKEQGATYEQYF
TGTGCCAAAGAGCAGGGGGCTACCTACGAGCAGTACTTC
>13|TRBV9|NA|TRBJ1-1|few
CASSVSVNTEAFF
TGTGCCAGCAGCGTATCGGTGAACACTGAAGCTTTCTTT
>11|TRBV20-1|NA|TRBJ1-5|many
CSASGNQPQHF
TGCAGTGCTAGCGGAAATCAGCCCCAGCATTTT
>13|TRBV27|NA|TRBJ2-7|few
CASSSRDSYEQYF
TGTGCCAGCAGTTCGCGGGACAGCTACGAGCAGTACTTC
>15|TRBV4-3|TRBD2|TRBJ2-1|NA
CASSQEAGPYNEQFF
TGCGCCAGCAGCCAAGAAGCGGGGCCGTACAATGAGCAGTTCTTC
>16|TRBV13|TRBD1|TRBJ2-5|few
CASSLNGQGGQETQYF
TGTGCCAGCAGCCTCAATGGACAGGGGGGTCAAGAGACCCAGTACTTC
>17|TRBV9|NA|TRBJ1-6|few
CASSVGQGVEDNSPLHF
TGTGCCAGCAGCGTAGGCCAGGGAGTGGAGGATAATTCACCCCTCCACTTT
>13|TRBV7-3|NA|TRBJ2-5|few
CASSLTQKETQYF
TGTGCCAGCAGCTTAACGCAGAAAGAGACCCAGTACTTC
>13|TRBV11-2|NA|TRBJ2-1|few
CASSLDQLIEQFF
TGTGCCAGCAGCTTAGATCAACTGATTGAGCAGTTCTTC
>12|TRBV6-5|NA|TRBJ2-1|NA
CASSPSRNEQFF
TGTGCCAGCAGTCCATCGAGGAATGAGCAGTTCTTC
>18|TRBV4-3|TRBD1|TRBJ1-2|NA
CASSREVGGQGIVYGYTF
TGCGCCAGCAGTCGAGAGGTCGGGGGACAGGGAATAGTCTATGGCTACACCTTC
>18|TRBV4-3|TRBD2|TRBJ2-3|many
CASSQVLGTTTSIDTQYF
TGCGCCAGCAGCCAAGTGCTCGGGACTACCACTTCTATTGATACGCAGTATTTT
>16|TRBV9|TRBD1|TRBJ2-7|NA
CASSVAPTGGLDEQYF
TGTGCCAGCAGCGTAGCTCCCACAGGGGGCTTGGACGAGCAGTACTTC
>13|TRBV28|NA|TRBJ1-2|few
CASSVPPGDGYTF
TGTGCCAGCAGTGTTCCCCCCGGGGACGGCTACACCTTC
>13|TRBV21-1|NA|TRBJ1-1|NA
CASSKGQNTEAFF
TGTGCCAGCAGCAAAGGGCAGAACACTGAAGCTTTCTTT
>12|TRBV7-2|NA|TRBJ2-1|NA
CASSLFGPRTFF
TGTGCCAGCAGCTTGTTCGGGCCCAGAACGTTCTTC
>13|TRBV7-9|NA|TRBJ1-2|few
CASSLEAGWGYTF
TGTGCCAGCAGCTTAGAGGCAGGATGGGGCTACACCTTC
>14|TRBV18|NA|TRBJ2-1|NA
CASSPSLARTEGFF
TGTGCCAGCTCACCATCTTTAGCTAGGACAGAAGGGTTCTTC
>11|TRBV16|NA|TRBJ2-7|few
CASSQDYEQYF
TGTGCCAGCAGCCAGGATTACGAGCAGTACTTC
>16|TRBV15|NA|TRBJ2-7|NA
CATSDYGPPGAYEQYF
TGTGCCACCAGCGATTACGGGCCGCCGGGGGCCTACGAGCAGTACTTC
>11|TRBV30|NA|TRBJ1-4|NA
CAWRGREKLFF
TGTGCCTGGAGGGGCAGGGAAAAACTGTTTTTT
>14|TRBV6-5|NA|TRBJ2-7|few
CASTPSGGPREQYF
TGTGCCAGCACCCCGTCTGGGGGCCCTAGGGAGCAGTACTTC
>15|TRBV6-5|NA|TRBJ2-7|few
CASSYAGGRRGEQYF
TGTGCCAGCAGTTACGCCGGGGGAAGGAGGGGCGAGCAGTACTTC
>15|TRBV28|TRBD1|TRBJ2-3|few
CASRQGVPRTDTQYF
TGTGCCAGCAGGCAGGGGGTTCCACGAACAGATACGCAGTATTTT
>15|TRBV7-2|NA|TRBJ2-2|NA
CASSLMTANTGELFF
TGTGCCAGCAGCTTAATGACGGCTAACACCGGGGAGCTGTTTTTT
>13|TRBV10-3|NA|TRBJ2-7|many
CAISAQGPYEQYF
TGTGCCATCAGTGCCCAGGGTCCGTACGAGCAGTACTTC